One sample yielded the 15 T cell receptor beta chains listed below, sequenced in a study of T cell clones after liver transplantation. TCRdb's table, derived via immunoSEQ multiplex PCR, lists solely in-frame clones and lacks some. Among about 70,000 clones, 80% were seen once, and the ten largest hold 0.79%. The sample here was CD4+ T cells from blood, taken 12 months after liver transplant. The receptors shown here come from a human patient who received a liver transplant. Some T cells may be provided by the graft donor.

V usage is TRBV19 and J usage is TRBJ1-1, with D perhaps matching TRBD1 (5 bases). Germline V gene lookup returns CDR1 LNHDA and CDR2 SQIVND (reference sequence). Trimming removed 5 bases at V and 7 bases at J, with 14 bases between. The CDR3 covers 13 residues. In DNA form, the CDR3 reads TGTGCCAGTAGTCCCCGGGGCGGTTATGAAGCTTTCTTT. Its translation is CASSPRGGYEAFF.

The chain employs TRBV7-2 and TRBJ2-1; TRBD1 aligns across 7 bases. V lost 6 bases to trimming and J lost 5 bases; unmatched junction nucleotides: 4. This CDR3 comprises 13 residues. CDR1 and CDR2 (germline): SGHTA, FQGNSA. CDR3 region: CASSLDRDNEQFF. The CDR3 DNA is TGTGCCAGCAGTCTCGACAGGGACAATGAGCAGTTCTTC.

This rearrangement joins TRBV5-1 to TRBJ2-3; D unresolved. This CDR3 is 14 amino acids long. The V gene's germline CDR1 is SGHRS and CDR2 YFSETQ. The V end was cut by 6 bases, the J end by 4 bases, with 15 bases between. The CDR3 DNA reads as TGCGCCAGCACCCTTGCGGCGGCGGCAGATACGCAGTATTTT. This codes for CASTLAAAADTQYF.

V and J are TRBV6-5 and TRBJ1-2, with a tentative D call TRBD1 (6 bases). Germline V gives CDR1 MNHEY, CDR2 SVGAGI. The V end was cut by 4 bases, the J end by 4 bases, with 10 bases between. The CDR3 sequence is 13 residues long. The CDR3 DNA is TGTGCCAGCAGTTTAGCAGGGGTCTATGGCTACACCTTC. This encodes CASSLAGVYGYTF.

The chain joins TRBV11-2 to TRBJ1-2; D possibly corresponds to TRBD1 (6 bases). The CDR3 runs to 14 residues. CDR1 and CDR2 from the germline V gene are SGHAT and FQNNGV. Trimming left V 5 bases short and J 3 bases short, with 13 bases between. Written as DNA, the CDR3 is TGTGCCAGCAGCCTCCAGGACAGTGACTATGGCTACACCTTC. Encoded protein: CASSLQDSDYGYTF.

The genes are TRBV10-3 and TRBJ1-4; TRBD1 matches at 9 bases. V was pared by 5 bases and J by 8 bases, with 12 bases of the junction left unmatched. The CDR3 loop spans 16 amino acids. CDR1 and CDR2 from the germline V gene are ENHRY and SYGVKD. CDR3 amino acids: CAISPGTGPRREKLFF. As DNA, the CDR3 is TGTGCCATCAGTCCCGGGACAGGGCCCAGAAGGGAAAAACTGTTTTTT.

The chain uses TRBV2 and TRBJ1-5; unclear D gene. This CDR3 contains 12 residues. V dropped 5 bases and J dropped 13 bases, with 15 bases sitting between them. Germline V gives CDR1 SNHLY, CDR2 FYNNEI. CDR3 sequence: CASSPRVHLQHF. The CDR3 DNA follows: TGTGCCAGCAGTCCCCGGGTCCACCTACAGCATTTT. Using reference TRBV2 and TRBJ1-5 for the parts outside the CDR3, the full variable domain is EPEVTQTPSHQVTQMGQEVILRCVPISNHLYFYWYRQILGQKVEFLVSFYNNEISEKSEIFDDQFSVERPDGSNFTLKIRSTKLEDSAMYFCASSPRVHLQHFGDGTRLSIL.

This clone appeared a single time. The chain is built from TRBV10-3 and TRBJ1-1; tentatively, D is TRBD1 (6 bases). CDR3 length equals 13 residues. The germline V gene has CDR1 ENHRY and CDR2 SYGVKD. V was clipped by 4 bases and J by 0 bases, with 6 bases between them. CDR3 in DNA: TGTGCCATCAGTGGACAGGTGAACACTGAAGCTTTCTTT. It yields the protein CAISGQVNTEAFF.

This sequence joins TRBV2 and TRBJ1-3; no definite D call. The CDR3 extends over 13 amino acids. The germline V gene has CDR1 SNHLY and CDR2 FYNNEI. Trimming took off 6 bases at V and 3 bases at J, with 9 bases between the two ends. CDR3 DNA: TGTGCCAGCAGCTCATCCCTTGGAAACACCATATATTTT. It is translated as CASSSSLGNTIYF.

V and J are TRBV7-2 and TRBJ1-2; D is unresolved. The CDR3 runs to 12 residues. Looked up from germline, CDR1 is SGHTA and CDR2 is FQGNSA. Trimming removed 2 bases from V and 0 bases from J, with 1 base in between. CDR3 nucleotides: TGTGCCAGCAGCTTAACTAACTATGGCTACACCTTC. It is translated as CASSLTNYGYTF.

The CDR3 here is CASSQTDQGGTYEQYF. In DNA, the CDR3 is TGCGCCAGCAGCCAAACTGATCAGGGGGGAACCTACGAGCAGTACTTC. The V and J genes are TRBV4-1 and TRBJ2-7, with D maybe TRBD1 (7 bases). CDR1 and CDR2 from the germline V gene are MGHRA and YSYEKL. Trimming took 2 bases from V and 2 from J, leaving 16 bases between them. The length of the CDR3 is 16 residues.

The chain is built from TRBV7-2 and TRBJ2-6, with a weak D call TRBD1 (6 bases). The CDR3 has 15 amino acids. Germline CDR1 SGHTA, CDR2 FQGNSA. Trimming stripped 4 bases from V and 4 bases from J, with 11 bases between. The CDR3 reads CASSSQGAGANVLTF. CDR3 nucleotides: TGTGCCAGCAGCTCACAGGGTGCGGGGGCCAACGTCCTGACTTTC.

The rearrangement uses TRBV5-1 and TRBJ1-4, with D unclear. The CDR3 totals 13 residues. Trimming removed 3 bases at V and 7 bases at J, with 10 bases between. From germline, CDR1 is SGHRS and CDR2 YFSETQ. The CDR3 DNA reads as TGCGCCAGCAGCTCCGACGGATCTGAAAAACTGTTTTTT. This gives the protein CASSSDGSEKLFF.

The CDR3 spells CATSRGAGGPYEQFF. DNA for the CDR3: TGTGCCACCAGCAGAGGGGCGGGAGGGCCCTATGAGCAGTTCTTC. The chain employs TRBV15 and TRBJ2-1; 9 nucleotides match TRBD2. J was trimmed by 8 bases and V by 1 base; bases with no gene match: 6. Germline CDR1 and CDR2: LNHNV and YYDKDF (reference sequence). The CDR3 has 15 amino acids.

In nucleotides, the CDR3 is TGTGCCATCAGTGTCGAATTAGCGGGAGGGTCGGCCACGCAGTATTTT. This gives the protein CAISVELAGGSATQYF. This chain uses TRBV10-3 with TRBJ2-3; 11 bases agree with TRBD2. V was clipped by 4 bases and J by 9 bases; unmatched bases: 12. Germline CDR1 is ENHRY and CDR2 is SYGVKD. The CDR3 runs to 16 residues.